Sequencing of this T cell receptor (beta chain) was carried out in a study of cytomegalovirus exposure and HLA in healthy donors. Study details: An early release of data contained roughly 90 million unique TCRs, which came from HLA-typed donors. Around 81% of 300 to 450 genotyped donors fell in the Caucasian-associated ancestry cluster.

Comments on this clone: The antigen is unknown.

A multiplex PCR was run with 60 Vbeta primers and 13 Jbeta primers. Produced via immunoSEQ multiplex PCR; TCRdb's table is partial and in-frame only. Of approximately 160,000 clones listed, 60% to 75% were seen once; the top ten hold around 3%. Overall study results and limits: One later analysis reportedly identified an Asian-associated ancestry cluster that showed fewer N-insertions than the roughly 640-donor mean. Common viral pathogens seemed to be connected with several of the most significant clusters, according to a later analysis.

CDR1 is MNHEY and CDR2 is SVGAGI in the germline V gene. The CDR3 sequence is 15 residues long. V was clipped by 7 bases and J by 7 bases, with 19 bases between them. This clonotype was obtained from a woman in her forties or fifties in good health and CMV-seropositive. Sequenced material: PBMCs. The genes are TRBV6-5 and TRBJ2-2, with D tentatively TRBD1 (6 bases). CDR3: CASKSSSRGRGELFF. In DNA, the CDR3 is TGTGCCAGCAAATCATCCAGCAGGGGCCGCGGGGAGCTGTTTTTT.